This TCR beta chain was recovered during a study of low-dose radiotherapy and immunotherapy resistance in tumors. This clonotype is medium-sized (0.01 to 0.1%) by share. This sample's time point: after trial treatment. Treatment defined: LDRT plus nivolumab, ipilimumab, low-dose cyclophosphamide and aspirin (RACIN trial). Germline V gene sequence: CDR1 SGDLS, CDR2 YYNGEE. This CDR3 contains 14 residues. V lost 2 bases and J lost 3, with 11 bases in between. With TRAV- and TRBV-specific primers, first-strand cDNA was made, covering the alpha and beta chains. TCRs were amplified for around 20 PCR cycles with a constant-region primer and V-primer adapter. TCRdb analysed the reads with MiXCR anew, one entry per CDR3 protein. Found here are around 60,000 distinct CDR3 sequences, 20% to 25% of them singletons; the top ten hold 6% to 8.5%.

The source is a male donor with prostate cancer. The chain carries TRBV9 and TRBJ2-5; either TRBD1 or TRBD2 may supply D (5 bases each). The sample in question was PBMCs, obtained after low-dose radiotherapy plus immunotherapy. The CDR3 reads CASSVGTIKETQYF. DNA of the CDR3: TGTGCCAGCAGCGTGGGGACCATCAAAGAGACCCAGTACTTC.